The T cell receptor (beta chain) under discussion was sequenced for a study of spatial heterogeneity in lung cancer. In the study overall: On average, each unique TCR and UMI combination appeared more than ten times in raw reads.

Study conclusions and caveats: Ubiquitous expanded tumor TCRs showed up in blood more at resection than follow-up.

Individually, TCR cDNA molecules were each labelled with a unique molecular identifier. TCRdb re-analysed the 5' RACE reads in MiXCR, keeping a single row per CDR3 protein. Of tens of thousands of distinct CDR3 sequences listed, approximately 12% are singletons. Time point specified: sample taken at primary tumor resection. The study sequenced unsorted whole RNA from tumor, nontumor lung or frozen PBMC. This clonotype has more than one count but fewer than ten. Its target is unknown. This receptor was taken from a male donor with early-stage non-small cell lung cancer. This sample comprised PBMCs, obtained at surgery.

As DNA, the CDR3 is TGTGCCAGCAGTGAGTGGGGTGTTCTCAATCAGCCCCAGCATTTT. This translates into CASSEWGVLNQPQHF. The rearrangement uses TRBV6-2 or TRBV6-3 and TRBJ1-5; D not resolved. Germline-derived CDR1 and CDR2 are MNHEY and SVGEGT. Trimming cost V 5 bases and J 3 bases, with 14 bases left between them. This CDR3 has 15 residues.